This is a list of T cell receptor beta chains from one sample in a study of post-analysis software for immune sequencing data. TCRdb re-derived calls from the PCR reads in MiXCR, one entry per CDR3 protein. The table has about 260,000 distinct CDR3 sequences, about 38% seen once. Material: blood. These receptor sequences come from a girl under 18 with multiple sclerosis. The CDR3 runs from the conserved cysteine through the conserved F or W. The D gene is left open where the match is weak. Size values are once, few and many counts, or a class for expanded clones, and some rows have none.

J: TRBJ1-1; size: many; D: TRBD1; V: TRBV7-9; DNA: TGTGCCAGCAGCCATCAGGGGGCGAACACTGAAGCTTTCTTT; CDR3: CASSHQGANTEAFF
J: TRBJ2-5; size: .; D: .; V: TRBV14; DNA: TGTGCCAGCAGCCAAGATGGGGCTCAAGAGACCCAGTACTTC; CDR3: CASSQDGAQETQYF
J: TRBJ2-7; size: .; D: .; V: TRBV30; DNA: TGTGCCTGGAGTGTAGGGGTCGAGCAGTACTTC; CDR3: CAWSVGVEQYF
J: TRBJ2-7; size: .; D: .; V: TRBV5-1; DNA: TGCGCCAGCAGCTTGTCGGCTTACTACGAGCAGTACTTC; CDR3: CASSLSAYYEQYF
J: TRBJ2-3; size: many; D: TRBD2; V: TRBV20-1; DNA: TGCAGTGCTAGAGCGCCTAGCGGACTCACAGATACGCAGTATTTT; CDR3: CSARAPSGLTDTQYF
J: TRBJ2-4; size: .; D: TRBD2; V: TRBV20-1; DNA: TGCAGTGCTAGAGGTCAAAGCGGGAGGAACATTCAGTACTTC; CDR3: CSARGQSGRNIQYF
J: TRBJ2-3; size: .; D: TRBD2; V: TRBV15; DNA: TGTGCCACCAGCAGAGAGGCTAGCGGAGGTTGGGGAGCAGATACGCAGTATTTT; CDR3: CATSREASGGWGADTQYF
J: TRBJ1-2; size: .; D: .; V: TRBV24-1; DNA: TGTGCCACCAGTGAGGCAGGGTTCTATGGCCACACCTTC; CDR3: CATSEAGFYGHTF
J: TRBJ2-2; size: .; D: .; V: TRBV20-1; DNA: TGCAGTGCTAGTTTACAGGCCACCGGGGAGCTGTTTTTT; CDR3: CSASLQATGELFF
J: TRBJ1-4; size: many; D: .; V: TRBV5-1; DNA: TGCGCCAGCAGCCCGGGACCTAATGAAAAACTGTTTTTT; CDR3: CASSPGPNEKLFF
J: TRBJ2-5; size: .; D: TRBD1; V: TRBV7-2; DNA: TGTGCCAGCAGCCAGGGACAGCGACAAGAGACCCAGTACTTC; CDR3: CASSQGQRQETQYF
J: TRBJ1-2; size: many; D: .; V: TRBV29-1; DNA: TGCAGCGTTGTCGCCCTGAGCCCTGGCTACACCTTC; CDR3: CSVVALSPGYTF
J: TRBJ1-5; size: .; D: .; V: TRBV11-2; DNA: TGTGCCAGCAGCACCGGAGCGGGTTTCAATCAGCCCCAGCATTTT; CDR3: CASSTGAGFNQPQHF
J: TRBJ2-6; size: many; D: .; V: TRBV5-1; DNA: TGCGCCAGCAGCTTCCGGACGGGGGCGGAAGGGGCCAACGTCCTGACTTTC; CDR3: CASSFRTGAEGANVLTF
J: TRBJ1-4; size: .; D: .; V: TRBV6-6; DNA: TGTGCCAGCAGTTACCCGAGGGTGGGAGGGGAAAAACTGTTTTTT; CDR3: CASSYPRVGGEKLFF
J: TRBJ2-3; size: .; D: TRBD2; V: TRBV6-1; DNA: TGTGCCAGCAGGGGACGGACTAGCGGGAGTGGTACAGATACGCAGTATTTT; CDR3: CASRGRTSGSGTDTQYF
J: TRBJ1-2; size: many; D: TRBD1; V: TRBV20-1; DNA: TGCAGTGCCCAAAGACAGGGGGATTATGGCTACACCTTC; CDR3: CSAQRQGDYGYTF
J: TRBJ2-3; size: many; D: TRBD2; V: TRBV9; DNA: TGTGCCAGCAGCGTAGAGACTAGCGGGACAGATACGCAGTATTTT; CDR3: CASSVETSGTDTQYF
J: TRBJ2-3; size: many; D: TRBD2; V: TRBV20-1; DNA: TGCAGTGCTAGAGTGGGGACTAGCGGCACAGATACGCAGTATTTT; CDR3: CSARVGTSGTDTQYF
J: TRBJ1-6; size: few; D: .; V: TRBV7-9; DNA: TGTGCCAGCAGCTTAGGGCCTTCACCCCTCCACTTT; CDR3: CASSLGPSPLHF
J: TRBJ2-1; size: many; D: TRBD2; V: TRBV5-1; DNA: TGCGCCAGCAGCTCGGGGCCCGGGAGGCGTTCCTACAATGAGCAGTTCTTC; CDR3: CASSSGPGRRSYNEQFF
J: TRBJ2-1; size: .; D: .; V: TRBV24-1; DNA: TGTGCCGCCAGTGCGGTCGGGGGGCAAGAGCAGTTCTTC; CDR3: CAASAVGGQEQFF
J: TRBJ2-7; size: .; D: TRBD1; V: TRBV3-1; DNA: TGTGCCAGCAGCCAAGGGACAGGGAAGTACTTC; CDR3: CASSQGTGKYF
J: TRBJ2-5; size: few; D: .; V: TRBV7-9; DNA: TGTGCCAGCAGCCGGCCCAGGAGGGGGGAGACCCAGTACTTC; CDR3: CASSRPRRGETQYF
J: TRBJ1-2; size: many; D: TRBD1; V: TRBV20-1; DNA: TGCAGTGCTACCCCACAGGGGGCAGAGGGCTACACCTTC; CDR3: CSATPQGAEGYTF
J: TRBJ2-4; size: .; D: .; V: TRBV3-1; DNA: TGTGCCAGCAGCGGGGGGTCGAACATTCAGTACTTC; CDR3: CASSGGSNIQYF
J: TRBJ2-7; size: .; D: TRBD1; V: TRBV11-2; DNA: TGTGCCAGCAGCTCACAGGGGACGCCCTACGAGCAGTACTTC; CDR3: CASSSQGTPYEQYF
J: TRBJ2-5; size: few; D: .; V: TRBV20-1; DNA: TGCAGTGCTAGGGGGACAAACGAAGAGACCCAGTACTTC; CDR3: CSARGTNEETQYF
J: TRBJ1-2; size: .; D: TRBD1; V: TRBV20-1; DNA: TGCAGTGCTCGGACAGGGGAAAGCTATGGCTACACCTTC; CDR3: CSARTGESYGYTF
J: TRBJ2-1; size: .; D: TRBD1; V: TRBV5-1; DNA: TGCGCCAGCAGTCGGACAGGGGTGAGCTCCTACAATGAGCAGTTCTTC; CDR3: CASSRTGVSSYNEQFF
J: TRBJ2-1; size: few; D: .; V: TRBV27; DNA: TGTGCCAGCAGTTTTACAGTTTATAGCTCGAGCAATGAGCAGTTCTTC; CDR3: CASSFTVYSSSNEQFF